The clone carrying this TCR beta chain was detected only a few times. The record originates from a study of blood T cell repertoires in COVID-19. At the level of the study: There were acute and convalescent COVID-19 samples, and they came from the United States, Italy and Spain. PBMCs, B-cell-depleted T cells, or T cells provided the cDNA or gDNA that made up the material.

The CDR3 runs to 15 residues. The V and J ends lost 5 bases and 2 bases respectively, with 12 bases between them. From germline, CDR1 is SEHNR and CDR2 FQNEAQ (reference sequence). In the authors' workflow: Amplification of reference gene primers was used by the study to estimate nucleated cell counts. Data came from immunoSEQ multiplex PCR; TCRdb stores just in-frame clones and leaves some out. The D gene and trimming were derived from the DNA, and the V and J assignments and clone size from that table. This sample has about 250,000 clones, with 75% to 90% found just once. The material sequenced was peripheral blood. V usage is TRBV7-9 and J usage is TRBJ1-4; D is ambiguous. This sequence originates from a woman between 35 and 50 years old who had recovered from COVID-19. The CDR3 bases are TGTGCCAGCAGCGCCCGACGAGGCACTAATGAAAAACTGTTTTTT. It encodes CASSARRGTNEKLFF. Full variable domain (remainder filled in from reference TRBV7-9 and TRBJ1-4): DTGVSQNPRHKITKRGQNVTFRCDPISEHNRLYWYRQTLGQGPEFLTYFQNEAQLEKSRLLSDRFSAERPKGSFSTLEIQRTEQGDSAMYLCASSARRGTNEKLFFGSGTQLSVL.